This T cell receptor beta chain is drawn from a study of cytomegalovirus exposure and HLA in healthy donors. Study-level results: Despite most TCR sequences being rare, some public TCRs occurred in many donors. V- and J-gene trimming of TCR beta was linked (in a later analysis) to a missense DCLRE1C variant.

Use of 60 Vbeta and 13 Jbeta primers characterized the PCR. Assay: immunoSEQ multiplex PCR; the TCRdb copy retains only in-frame clones and omits some. The table lists 200,000 or so clones, roughly four fifths of them singletons, with 2.1% in the top ten. V shed 0 bases and J shed 1 base, with 12 bases lying between them. The CDR3 contains 16 residues. Germline V gene data show CDR1 as SGHDT and CDR2 as YYEEEE. About this clone: What it binds is not known.

The sample was PBMCs. This TCR was recovered from a young woman in good health and CMV-seropositive. The J gene is TRBJ2-3, the V gene TRBV5-6; D not certain. CDR3 sequence: CASSLDPARRTDTQYF. CDR3 bases: TGTGCCAGCAGCTTGGATCCAGCGCGCCGCACAGATACGCAGTATTTT. The full variable domain, in which reference TRBV5-6 and TRBJ2-3 provide the parts outside the CDR3, is DAGVTQSPTHLIKTRGQQVTLRCSPKSGHDTVSWYQQALGQGPQFIFQYYEEEERQRGNFPDRFSGHQFPNYSSELNVNALLLGDSALYLCASSLDPARRTDTQYFGPGTRLTVL.